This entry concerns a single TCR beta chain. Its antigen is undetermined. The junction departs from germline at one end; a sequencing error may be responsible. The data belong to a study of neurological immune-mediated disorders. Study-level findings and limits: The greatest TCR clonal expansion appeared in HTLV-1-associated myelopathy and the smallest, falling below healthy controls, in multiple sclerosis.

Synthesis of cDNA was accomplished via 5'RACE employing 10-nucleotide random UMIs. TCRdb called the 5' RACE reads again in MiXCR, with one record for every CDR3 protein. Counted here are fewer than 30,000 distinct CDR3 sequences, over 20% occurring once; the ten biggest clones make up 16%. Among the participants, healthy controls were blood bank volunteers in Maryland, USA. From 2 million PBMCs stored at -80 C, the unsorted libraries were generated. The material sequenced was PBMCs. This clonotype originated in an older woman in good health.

The CDR3 sequence is CASSLEDMGNEQFF. CDR3 coding DNA: TGTGCCAGCAGCTTGGAGGACATGGGGAATGAACAGTTCTTC. V is TRBV5-5 and J is TRBJ2-1; D possibly corresponds to TRBD1 (5 bases). Germline-derived CDR1 and CDR2 are SGHKS and YYEKEE (reference sequence). The CDR3 covers 14 residues.